The next 20 T cell receptor beta chains were all read from a single sample in a study of blood T cell repertoires in COVID-19. Here immunoSEQ multiplex PCR was the method, and the copy in TCRdb shows in-frame clones only, minus some. The sample lists about 370,000 clones, 89% occurring once. The source material was peripheral blood. The receptors here all came from a woman in her 30s with COVID-19, enrolled during active disease.

The chain has TRBV9 and TRBJ2-7, with 9 bases that match TRBD1. The CDR3 consists of 14 residues. Germline loops: CDR1 SGDLS, CDR2 YYNGEE. The V segment lost 0 bases and the J segment 6 bases; nucleotides outside the gene matches: 4. CDR3 sequence (DNA): TGTGCCAGCAGCGTAGCGTTGGACAGGGGCGAGCAGTACGTC. This translates into CASSVALDRGEQYV.

The chain links TRBV6-2 or TRBV6-3 to TRBJ2-1; TRBD1 agrees at 7 bases. This CDR3 is 13 amino acids long. The germline gives CDR1 MNHEY, CDR2 SVGEGT. The V gene end was trimmed by 2 bases and the J gene end by 8 bases; junction bases not matched to a gene: 3. The DNA for the CDR3 is TGTGCCAGCAGTTACCGACAGGGACATGAGCAGTTCTTC. This sequence encodes CASSYRQGHEQFF.

The chain employs TRBV6-1 and TRBJ2-1; 7 bases align to TRBD2. The V and J ends lost 2 bases and 9 bases, in that order; junction bases with no gene match: 4. Germline loops: CDR1 MNHNS, CDR2 SASEGT. The CDR3 is 13 amino acids. CDR3 nucleotides: TGTGCCAGCAGTGAATGGGGGGAGGGTGAGCAGTTCTTC. Protein: CASSEWGEGEQFF.

The chain combines TRBV27 with TRBJ1-1, with TRBD1 matching over 7 bases. Losses at the gene ends were 3 bases for V and 4 bases for J; bases not matched to a gene: 5. CDR1 MNHEY and CDR2 SMNVEV come from the germline V gene (reference sequence). This CDR3 has 14 amino acids. CDR3 sequence: CASSFHRQGTEAFF. The CDR3 nucleotides are TGTGCCAGCAGTTTCCACCGACAGGGCACTGAAGCTTTCTTT.

CDR3 region: CATGDGTYEQYF. The CDR3 region has the DNA TGTGCCACGGGGGACGGGACCTACGAGCAGTACTTC. The V gene is TRBV10-3, the J gene TRBJ2-7; the D gene is possibly TRBD2 (6 bases). Between the trimmed V and J ends, which lost 10 bases and 2 bases, there was a span of 12 bases. This CDR3 is 12 amino acids long. From germline, CDR1 is ENHRY and CDR2 SYGVKD.

V and J are TRBV7-2 and TRBJ2-3; tentatively, D is TRBD2 (6 bases). The germline V gene has CDR1 SGHTA and CDR2 FQGNSA. V was cut by 2 bases and J by 2 bases, with 14 bases left in between. The CDR3 sequence is 16 residues long. CDR3 DNA sequence: TGTGCCAGCAGCTTATCAACGGGAGTTGTCACAGATACGCAGTATTTT. Its translation is CASSLSTGVVTDTQYF.

The V call is TRBV19, the J call TRBJ2-2; TRBD1 agrees at 10 bases. The germline CDR1 and CDR2 sequences are LNHDA and SQIVND (reference sequence). The trim removed 6 bases at V and 13 bases at J, leaving 11 bases unmatched. This CDR3 region has 14 residues. The CDR3 DNA sequence: TGTGCCAGTAGACCACCGCCGGGACAGGGGAGGCTGTTTTTT. As protein: CASRPPPGQGRLFF. The entire variable domain, with the rest obtained from reference TRBV19 and TRBJ2-2, is as follows: DGGITQSPKYLFRKEGQNVTLSCEQNLNHDAMYWYRQDPGQGLRLIYYSQIVNDFQKGDIAEGYSVSREKKESFPLTVTSAQKNPTAFYLCASRPPPGQGRLFFGEGSRLTVL.

The chain recombines TRBV9 with TRBJ2-2, with TRBD2 matching over 14 bases. CDR1 and CDR2 from the germline V gene are SGDLS and YYNGEE. The CDR3 extends over 19 amino acids. J gave up 4 bases and V 4 bases, and 12 bases lay outside the gene matches. The CDR3 here is CASSPFSGTSGRGTGELFF. CDR3 sequence (DNA): TGTGCCAGCAGCCCCTTCTCGGGGACTAGCGGGAGAGGCACCGGGGAGCTGTTTTTT.

This clone was recorded a few times. The chain couples TRBV5-1 to TRBJ1-4; tentatively, D is TRBD1 (5 bases). In germline, CDR1 is SGHRS, CDR2 YFSETQ. Trimming pared 4 bases from V and 5 bases from J, leaving 12 bases between. This CDR3 comprises 14 residues. For the CDR3, the DNA is TGCGCCAGCAGCGAAGACAGTCCGAATGAAAAACTGTTTTTT. Protein: CASSEDSPNEKLFF.

This chain connects TRBV2 to TRBJ1-1; TRBD1 agrees at 9 bases. The CDR3 runs 15 residues. The V and J ends lost 5 bases and 3 bases, in that order; junction bases with no gene match: 7. In germline, CDR1 is SNHLY, CDR2 FYNNEI. The CDR3 is CASSPPRDRDTEAFF. The CDR3 DNA reads TGTGCCAGCAGTCCCCCCCGGGACAGGGACACTGAAGCTTTCTTT. Full variable domain (outside the CDR3, taken from reference TRBV2 and TRBJ1-1): EPEVTQTPSHQVTQMGQEVILRCVPISNHLYFYWYRQILGQKVEFLVSFYNNEISEKSEIFDDQFSVERPDGSNFTLKIRSTKLEDSAMYFCASSPPRDRDTEAFFGQGTRLTVV.

This clone appeared a single time. This chain links TRBV5-6 with TRBJ2-7, with D maybe TRBD2 (6 bases). The V end lost 1 base, the J end lost 5 bases, and 19 bases lay between the germline ends. The CDR3 sequence is 16 residues long. Germline V gene lookup returns CDR1 SGHDT and CDR2 YYEEEE. CDR3 nucleotide sequence: TGTGCCAGCAGCTTGAGGATTAACTCGGGGGATCACGAGCAGTACGTC. Translation: CASSLRINSGDHEQYV.

The CDR3: CASSPDGGDTQYF. For the CDR3, the DNA is TGTGCCAGCAGCCCCGATGGGGGGGATACGCAGTATTTT. The chain uses TRBV27 and TRBJ2-3; perhaps TRBD2 as D (6 bases). The V end was cut by 6 bases, the J end by 6 bases, with 13 bases between. The CDR3 has 13 residues. The germline CDR1 and CDR2 sequences are MNHEY and SMNVEV (reference sequence).

The chain combines TRBV5-4 with TRBJ2-5, with 9 bases fitting TRBD1. After removal of 4 bases from V and 0 bases from J, the junction contained 10 bases not matched to a gene. The CDR3 has 17 residues. Germline CDR1 reads SGHNT; CDR2 reads YYREEE (reference sequence). The CDR3 DNA is TGTGCCAGCAGCGCAAGCTCCGGGACAGGGTACCAAGAGACCCAGTACTTC. As protein: CASSASSGTGYQETQYF.

This clone was seen a few times. The chain carries TRBV10-1 and TRBJ2-3; 7 bases are shared with TRBD1. The V gene end was trimmed by 6 bases and the J gene end by 0 bases; junction bases not matched to a gene: 18. There are 19 residues in the CDR3. Germline CDR1 is WNHNN and CDR2 is SYGVQD (reference sequence). CDR3 nucleotide sequence: TGCGCCAGCAGCCCTGCCGGGACAGTCTCCGGAACTAGCACAGATACGCAGTATTTT. As protein: CASSPAGTVSGTSTDTQYF.

The V call is TRBV12-3 or TRBV12-4, the J call TRBJ2-2; 8 nucleotides line up with TRBD1. The J segment lost 6 bases and the V segment lost 5 bases, leaving 2 bases of the junction unmatched. The CDR3 runs to 13 residues. The CDR3 reads CASSVTGAGELFF. Written as DNA, the CDR3 is TGTGCCAGCAGTGTGACAGGGGCCGGGGAGCTGTTTTTT.

This clone has only one observation. This sequence joins TRBV21-1 and TRBJ2-7; TRBD1 was called by the table and not checked on the DNA. TRBV21-1 is recorded as a pseudogene. This CDR3 is built from 18 residues. The CDR3 protein is CASSKRGQNPNSSYEQYF. DNA for the CDR3: TGTGCCAGCAGCAAAAGGGGACAGAACCCTAATTCCTCCTACGAGCAGTACTTC.

For the CDR3, the DNA is TGTGCCAGCAGCACAGGGGGATTCTACGAGCAGTACTTC. Amino acid sequence: CASSTGGFYEQYF. The chain recombines TRBV2 with TRBJ2-7; 8 bases match TRBD1. The CDR3 consists of 13 residues. V lost 6 bases to trimming and J lost 3 bases; unmatched junction nucleotides: 4. Germline lookup yields CDR1 SNHLY and CDR2 FYNNEI.

This chain links TRBV7-9 with TRBJ1-2, with D maybe TRBD1 (6 bases). CDR3 length: 14 amino acids. With 0 bases removed from V and 6 bases from J, the gap between germline ends came to 11 bases. Germline V gives CDR1 SEHNR, CDR2 FQNEAQ (reference sequence). CDR3 residues: CASSLARAGDGYTF. The CDR3 nucleotides are TGTGCCAGCAGCTTAGCCCGCGCAGGGGATGGCTACACCTTC. Supplemented by reference TRBV7-9 and TRBJ1-2, the full variable domain reads DTGVSQNPRHKITKRGQNVTFRCDPISEHNRLYWYRQTLGQGPEFLTYFQNEAQLEKSRLLSDRFSAERPKGSFSTLEIQRTEQGDSAMYLCASSLARAGDGYTFGSGTRLTVV.

In this sample, this clone turned up once. This chain connects TRBV6-5 to TRBJ1-4; TRBD1 might be the D (5 bases). Germline loops: CDR1 MNHEY, CDR2 SVGAGI. V gave up 4 bases and J gave up 8 bases, with 8 bases separating them. The CDR3 loop spans 12 amino acids. CDR3 region: CASSWGGEKLFF. The CDR3 DNA follows: TGTGCCAGCAGTTGGGGGGGGGAAAAACTGTTTTTT.

The chain joins TRBV18 to TRBJ2-1; 11 nucleotides line up with TRBD2. Germline CDR1 reads KGHSH; CDR2 reads LQKENI. The length of the CDR3 is 15 residues. Trimming cost V 3 bases and J 9 bases; bases outside gene matches: 7. The CDR3: CASSPASGGHSEQFF. The CDR3, as DNA: TGTGCCAGCTCACCGGCTAGCGGGGGGCATAGTGAGCAGTTCTTC. Looking up the rest from reference TRBV18 and TRBJ2-1 gives the full variable domain: NAGVMQNPRHLVRRRGQEARLRCSPMKGHSHVYWYRQLPEEGLKFMVYLQKENIIDESGMPKERFSAEFPKEGPSILRIQQVVRGDSAAYFCASSPASGGHSEQFFGPGTRLTVL.